These 8 T cell receptor beta chains came from one sample sequenced in a study of shared clonotypes between healthy human individuals. The method was immunoSEQ multiplex PCR; TCRdb's version includes in-frame clones alone and lacks a portion of them. The top ten clones hold about 0.13% of a sample with millions of clones, approximately 92% of them seen once. Sequenced: naive CD4+ T cells sorted from blood. As to subset: CD45RA+ positively selected. These receptors originate from a man between 18 and 29 years old in good health.

The chain has TRBV7-2 and TRBJ2-4; no clear D gene. This CDR3 is built from 15 residues. Per germline, CDR1 SGHTA and CDR2 FQGNSA. Trimming took 1 base from V and 0 from J, leaving 7 bases between them. CDR3 nucleotide sequence: TGTGCCAGCAGCTTAGGGCAGGTAGCCAAAAACATTCAGTACTTC. It specifies CASSLGQVAKNIQYF.

This chain connects TRBV29-1 to TRBJ2-3; D gene uncertain. The CDR3 has 11 amino acids. Trimming shortened V by 6 bases and J by 2 bases, and 6 bases separated the two germline ends. The germline V gene has CDR1 SQVTM and CDR2 ANQGSEA. CDR3 in amino acids: CSVGFTDTQYF. As DNA, the CDR3 is TGCAGCGTAGGGTTCACAGATACGCAGTATTTT.

CDR3 in amino acids: CSVEPAGKDTQYF. CDR3 DNA: TGCAGCGTTGAACCGGCTGGCAAGGATACGCAGTATTTT. This chain joins TRBV29-1 and TRBJ2-3; no clear D. V dropped 2 bases and J dropped 6 bases, with 12 bases sitting between them. CDR1 and CDR2 (germline): SQVTM, ANQGSEA. The CDR3 length is 13 residues.

The chain is built from TRBV6-6 and TRBJ2-7, with D maybe TRBD2 (5 bases). The CDR3 is 12 residues long. V lost 10 bases to trimming and J lost 0 bases, with 10 bases between them. The V gene's germline CDR1 is MNHNY and CDR2 SVGAGI (reference sequence). The CDR3 DNA follows: TGTGCCACCCACAGCGGCTCCTACGAGCAGTACTTC. Its protein is CATHSGSYEQYF.

The chain couples TRBV5-1 to TRBJ2-5; unclear D gene. Germline CDR1 SGHRS, CDR2 YFSETQ. V lost 0 bases and J 0 bases, leaving 12 bases between the germline ends. This CDR3 contains 16 residues. As DNA, the CDR3 is TGCGCCAGCAGCTTGGCGACTCTCTCGTACCAAGAGACCCAGTACTTC. Translated, it gives CASSLATLSYQETQYF.

As DNA, the CDR3 is TGCGCCAGCAGCCTTACATCTCCTGGGGGTGGAAACACCATATATTTT. Translating it yields CASSLTSPGGGNTIYF. This chain uses TRBV4-1 with TRBJ1-3, with D possibly matching TRBD1 (5 bases). Trimming left V 4 bases short and J 3 bases short, with 16 bases between. Germline V lookup: CDR1 MGHRA, CDR2 YSYEKL. The CDR3 is made up of 16 amino acids.

V is TRBV5-6 and J is TRBJ2-7; TRBD2 matches 8 bases. CDR3 length equals 16 residues. The germline CDR1 and CDR2 sequences are SGHDT and YYEEEE. The junction had 12 bases not matched to a gene; V was cut back by 5 bases and J by 2 bases. CDR3 protein: CASSLTLTSGPYEQYF. CDR3 DNA: TGTGCCAGCAGTTTGACACTCACTAGCGGCCCCTACGAGCAGTACTTC.

On this clone: The same CDR3 is also encoded by other DNA sequences in this sample. The chain uses TRBV6-5 and TRBJ1-1; 8 nucleotides align to TRBD1. The CDR3 is made up of 13 amino acids. Germline V lookup: CDR1 MNHEY, CDR2 SVGAGI. Trimming took 6 bases from V and 4 from J; bases not matched to a gene: 4. CDR3: CASSLTGGTEAFF. CDR3 nucleotide sequence: TGTGCCAGCAGCCTTACAGGGGGCACTGAAGCTTTCTTT.